These 27 T cell receptor beta chains share one sample of origin, sequenced in a study of cytotoxic CD8 clonotypes in ibrutinib-treated CLL (dated by TCRdb to 2020 to 2022). The method behind the library was the immunoSEQ multiplex PCR assay. Drawn from immuneACCESS, this table holds only the in-frame rearrangements with V and J called that TCRdb kept. Clones are partly lost; checked studies trace under half to an unresolved V gene and leave the rest unexplained. This sample lists around 53,000 clones; roughly 54% were detected once. Together, the top ten hold about 24% of the sample. According to the study, the label for this sample's time point signals: progressive disease on ibrutinib. This specimen consisted of PBMCs, obtained at disease progression, from a patient treated with ibrutinib. These receptors all stem from a human donor with chronic lymphocytic leukemia.

This clone has a handful of counts. The gene calls are TRBV30 and TRBJ1-2; D is uncertain. Germline CDR1 GTSNPN, CDR2 SVGIG (reference sequence). V lost 2 bases, J lost 6 bases, and 10 bases lay in between. CDR3 length: 12 residues. CDR3 amino acids: CAWSKGPDGYTF. The CDR3 bases are TGTGCCTGGAGTAAGGGCCCAGATGGCTACACCTTC.

V gene TRBV6-5 combines with J gene TRBJ2-3, with D possibly being TRBD2 (5 bases). Germline loops: CDR1 MNHEY, CDR2 SVGAGI. The CDR3 is 14 residues long. V lost 4 bases to trimming and J lost 4 bases, with 12 bases between them. The CDR3, as DNA: TGTGCCAGCAGTTCTCGACGGGAAGCAGATACGCAGTATTTT. It yields the protein CASSSRREADTQYF.

The chain is built from TRBV9 and TRBJ2-7, with TRBD1 identical over 10 bases. CDR1 and CDR2 from the germline V gene are SGDLS and YYNGEE. V dropped 3 bases and J dropped 5; count of bases not matched to a gene: 8. The CDR3 has 15 amino acids. CDR3 sequence reads: CASSETSGTGDEQYF. For the CDR3, the DNA is TGTGCCAGCAGCGAGACTTCCGGGACAGGGGACGAGCAGTACTTC.

This sequence joins TRBV5-1 and TRBJ2-3, with TRBD1 identical over 9 bases. This CDR3 has 16 amino acids. Germline CDR1 SGHRS, CDR2 YFSETQ. V lost 4 bases, J lost 7 bases, and 13 bases stayed unmatched. The CDR3 reads CASSGGTGLPSYTQYF. CDR3 DNA: TGCGCCAGCAGCGGCGGGACAGGGTTACCCTCCTATACGCAGTATTTT.

This chain connects TRBV6-5 to TRBJ2-2; the D gene is possibly TRBD2 (6 bases). The CDR3 covers 15 residues. The V end lost 6 bases, the J end lost 7 bases, and 18 bases lay between the germline ends. Germline values: CDR1 MNHEY, CDR2 SVGAGI. CDR3 sequence: CASRHTTSSDGELFF. The CDR3 DNA sequence: TGTGCCAGCAGGCACACCACTAGCTCAGACGGGGAGCTGTTTTTT.

The chain links TRBV5-6 to TRBJ1-4; no clear D gene. Germline V gene data show CDR1 as SGHDT and CDR2 as YYEEEE. Deletions cut 1 base from V and 2 bases from J, with 6 bases between. This CDR3 has 14 amino acids. The CDR3 DNA reads as TGTGCCAGCAGCTTGAGTGGGACTAATGAAAAACTGTTTTTT. This sequence encodes CASSLSGTNEKLFF.

This rearrangement joins TRBV29-1 to TRBJ2-2; a possible D gene is TRBD1 (5 bases). The CDR3 spans 13 residues. Germline-derived CDR1 and CDR2 are SQVTM and ANQGSEA. The V end lost 5 bases, the J end lost 3 bases, and 10 bases lay between the germline ends. The CDR3: CSVQGLYTGELFF. DNA of the CDR3: TGCAGCGTTCAGGGTCTCTACACCGGGGAGCTGTTTTTT.

This clone has at least ten counts. The chain recombines TRBV28 with TRBJ1-1; D remains unclear. V was trimmed by 4 bases and J by 4 bases, leaving 7 bases between them. Germline V gene sequence: CDR1 MDHEN, CDR2 SYDVKM. The CDR3 runs 12 residues. Here the CDR3 DNA reads TGTGCCAGCAGTTACTGGGGCACTGAAGCTTTCTTT. Amino acid sequence: CASSYWGTEAFF.

The genes are TRBV2 and TRBJ2-1, with 11 nucleotides matching TRBD2. Germline V gene data show CDR1 as SNHLY and CDR2 as FYNNEI. This CDR3 is built from 14 residues. The CDR3 protein is CAKQGLAGSNEQFF. The CDR3 DNA reads TGTGCGAAGCAAGGACTAGCGGGCTCCAATGAGCAGTTCTTC.

This clone was picked up a small number of times. The rearrangement joins TRBV5-1 to TRBJ1-2; no reliable D call. Germline loops: CDR1 SGHRS, CDR2 YFSETQ. There are 13 residues in the CDR3. The V and J ends lost 1 base and 0 bases respectively, with 4 bases between them. The CDR3 DNA sequence: TGCGCCAGCAGCTTGCAGGCTAACTATGGCTACACCTTC. Translated, it gives CASSLQANYGYTF. Using reference TRBV5-1 and TRBJ1-2 for the parts outside the CDR3, the full variable domain is KAGVTQTPRYLIKTRGQQVTLSCSPISGHRSVSWYQQTPGQGLQFLFEYFSETQRNKGNFPGRFSGRQFSNSRSEMNVSTLELGDSALYLCASSLQANYGYTFGSGTRLTVV.

J is TRBJ2-7 and V is TRBV2, with TRBD1 matching over 9 bases. Germline V gene lookup returns CDR1 SNHLY and CDR2 FYNNEI. The V gene end was trimmed by 8 bases and the J gene end by 3 bases; junction bases not matched to a gene: 8. This CDR3 is 14 amino acids long. Written as DNA, the CDR3 is TGTGCCAGCCAGGGGGGACAGGGTGTCTACGAGCAGTACTTC. This translates into CASQGGQGVYEQYF.

J is TRBJ2-4 and V is TRBV19; D call uncertain. This CDR3 has 10 amino acids. V dropped 8 bases and J dropped 7 bases, with 6 bases sitting between them. Germline CDR1 and CDR2: LNHDA and SQIVND (reference sequence). CDR3 bases: TGTGCCAGTGGTCGGAACATTCAGTACTTC. Encoded protein: CASGRNIQYF.

In its sample, this clone was seen a few times. The chain combines TRBV4-1 with TRBJ1-4, with D possibly TRBD1 on 6 matching bases. CDR1 is MGHRA and CDR2 is YSYEKL in the germline V gene. CDR3 length: 15 residues. Trimming took off 1 base at V and 2 bases at J, with 8 bases between the two ends. CDR3 nucleotide sequence: TGCGCCAGCAGCCAAGGGACAGCCACTAATGAAAAACTGTTTTTT. As protein: CASSQGTATNEKLFF.

This clone was recorded once. This sequence joins TRBV5-6 and TRBJ2-7, with a possible D match to TRBD2 (6 bases). CDR1 and CDR2 from the germline V gene are SGHDT and YYEEEE. V lost 0 bases and J lost 3, with 13 bases in between. There are 15 residues in the CDR3. The CDR3: CASSLGPQGGYEQYF. The CDR3 bases are TGTGCCAGCAGCTTGGGCCCGCAGGGAGGCTACGAGCAGTACTTC.

The chain carries TRBV9 and TRBJ2-1; D perhaps matches TRBD1 (6 bases). V lost 0 bases to trimming and J lost 8 bases, with 15 bases between them. The CDR3 is made up of 15 amino acids. Germline V gives CDR1 SGDLS, CDR2 YYNGEE. The CDR3 here is CASSVEGRGRDEQFF. The CDR3 nucleotides read TGTGCCAGCAGCGTAGAGGGCAGGGGCAGGGATGAGCAGTTCTTC.

Many counts were recorded for this clone. The chain combines TRBV28 with TRBJ2-2; possibly TRBD1 or TRBD2 for D (5 bases each). With 9 bases removed from V and 7 bases from J, the gap between germline ends came to 9 bases. The CDR3 extends over 11 amino acids. The germline gives CDR1 MDHEN, CDR2 SYDVKM. DNA of the CDR3: TGTGCCAGTCGGGGCTTCGGGGAGCTGTTTTTT. This codes for CASRGFGELFF.

This sequence joins TRBV9 and TRBJ2-7, with 8 bases fitting TRBD2. J was trimmed by 4 bases and V by 2 bases; bases with no gene match: 8. From germline, CDR1 is SGDLS and CDR2 YYNGEE. The CDR3 runs 15 residues. CDR3 region: CASSVGSGIHYEQYF. CDR3 coding DNA: TGTGCCAGCAGCGTCGGTAGCGGGATCCATTACGAGCAGTACTTC. The whole variable domain, remainder taken from reference TRBV9 and TRBJ2-7, is DSGVTQTPKHLITATGQRVTLRCSPRSGDLSVYWYQQSLDQGLQFLIQYYNGEERAKGNILERFSAQQFPDLHSELNLSSLELGDSALYFCASSVGSGIHYEQYFGPGTRLTVT.

The chain combines TRBV6-7 with TRBJ2-2; 8 bases agree with TRBD2. TRBV6-7 is sorted into the ORF group, with uncertain function. This CDR3 has 13 amino acids. V shed 9 bases and J 0 bases; nucleotides not matched to a gene: 0. The CDR3 nucleotides read TGTGCCAGACTAGCGGCGAACACCGGGGAGCTGTTTTTT. Protein product: CARLAANTGELFF.

The V gene is TRBV4-3, the J gene TRBJ2-2, with a possible D match to TRBD2 (5 bases). This CDR3 has 13 residues. Per the germline V gene, CDR1 is LGHNA and CDR2 is YSLEER. Trimming left V 3 bases short and J 8 bases short, with 10 bases between. In nucleotides, the CDR3 is TGCGCCAGCAGCCAGTACGGGGTGGGGGAGCTGTTTTTT. Translating it yields CASSQYGVGELFF.

The chain combines TRBV7-6 with TRBJ1-5; 9 bases agree with TRBD1. J gave up 6 bases and V 5 bases, and 8 bases lay outside the gene matches. The CDR3 is 15 amino acids. In germline, CDR1 is SGHVS, CDR2 FNYEAQ. CDR3 loop: CASSAYTGGGQPQHF. In DNA, the CDR3 is TGTGCCAGCAGCGCATACACAGGGGGCGGTCAGCCCCAGCATTTT.

In this sample, this clone turned up once. The chain carries TRBV4-3 and TRBJ2-3; 8 bases fit TRBD2. The V segment lost 0 bases and the J segment 2 bases; nucleotides outside the gene matches: 10. CDR1 and CDR2 (germline): LGHNA, YSLEER. The CDR3 is 18 amino acids. The CDR3 sequence is CASSQDPPSGSYTDTQYF. The CDR3 nucleotides are TGCGCCAGCAGCCAAGACCCCCCTAGCGGGTCCTACACAGATACGCAGTATTTT.

The chain carries TRBV9 and TRBJ1-2; D is possibly TRBD1 (6 bases). This CDR3 spans 13 amino acids. The germline CDR1 and CDR2 sequences are SGDLS and YYNGEE. Trimming removed 7 bases from V and 5 bases from J, with 15 bases in between. The CDR3 DNA is TGTGCCAGCGGAAATATTAGGGGGTATGGCTACACCTTC. Translating gives CASGNIRGYGYTF.

A word on this clone: Germline is not matched at one junction end, which may reflect a read error. This chain uses TRBV6-6 with TRBJ2-2, with TRBD2 as a possible D gene (5 bases). CDR1 and CDR2 (germline): MNHNY, SVGAGI (reference sequence). This CDR3 has 14 amino acids. The CDR3 DNA reads TGTGCCAGCAGGTACTCCGGCGGGACCGGGGAGCTGTTTTTT. It codes for CASRYSGGTGELFF.

The chain joins TRBV21-1 to TRBJ1-6. TRBV21-1 is flagged as a pseudogene. CDR3 length: 15 residues. DNA for the CDR3: TGTGCCAGCAGCAGCCGGCACTCCTATAATTCACCCCTCCACTTT. Protein sequence: CASSSRHSYNSPLHF.

This chain uses TRBV5-1 with TRBJ1-1; 8 bases match TRBD1. The CDR3 sequence is 13 residues long. The trim removed 1 base at V and 7 bases at J, leaving 3 bases unmatched. CDR1 SGHRS and CDR2 YFSETQ come from the germline V gene. CDR3 DNA: TGCGCCAGCAGCTTGTCCGGACAGGGTGAAGCTTTCTTT. This codes for CASSLSGQGEAFF.

The rearrangement links TRBV5-1 to TRBJ2-7, with D maybe TRBD1 (6 bases). Germline V gene lookup returns CDR1 SGHRS and CDR2 YFSETQ. Trimming stripped 4 bases from V and 6 bases from J, with 17 bases between. The CDR3 consists of 14 residues. CDR3 sequence reads: CASSPFATGGEQYF. CDR3 DNA sequence: TGCGCCAGCAGCCCCTTCGCGACAGGCGGCGAGCAGTACTTC.

The V and J genes are TRBV9 and TRBJ1-2; TRBD1 agrees at 7 bases. Trimming at V came to 5 bases and at J to 2 bases, leaving 3 bases not matched to a gene. This CDR3 is built from 13 residues. Germline assignment: CDR1 SGDLS and CDR2 YYNGEE. The DNA for the CDR3 is TGTGCCAGCAGTCTACAGGGGAACTATGGCTACACCTTC. Translating gives CASSLQGNYGYTF.